This T cell receptor (beta chain) was documented in a study of T cell repertoires in cytomegalovirus infection. Background on the study: Alongside well-studied HLA-B-restricted CMV epitopes, recently identified HLA-C-restricted CMV epitopes were also used.

Regarding the study as a whole: Cumulated frequencies of public TCR beta families served to identify carriers of CMV plus the relevant HLA.

This clonotype has only a few counts. Its antigen is unidentified. One entry per CDR3 protein results from TCRdb running MiXCR on the reads. The sample lists tens of thousands of distinct CDR3 sequences, around 40% seen once, with approximately 95% in the top ten. Trimming shortened V by 3 bases and J by 7 bases, and 19 bases separated the two germline ends. CDR3 size: 15 residues. Germline V gene data show CDR1 as SGHTA and CDR2 as FQGNSA. This chain uses TRBV7-2 with TRBJ2-7, with D perhaps TRBD2 (6 bases). The specimen was CD8+ T cells from cultured PBMCs, collected from culture after CMV antigen stimulation. The TCR was taken from a human donor in good health (CMV status not recorded). Some clones in this sample may be carry-over from other donors' samples. The CDR3 nucleotides are TGTGCCAGCAGCTTTAGGCCGGAGGGAATGAGGGAGCAGTACTTC. This encodes CASSFRPEGMREQYF.